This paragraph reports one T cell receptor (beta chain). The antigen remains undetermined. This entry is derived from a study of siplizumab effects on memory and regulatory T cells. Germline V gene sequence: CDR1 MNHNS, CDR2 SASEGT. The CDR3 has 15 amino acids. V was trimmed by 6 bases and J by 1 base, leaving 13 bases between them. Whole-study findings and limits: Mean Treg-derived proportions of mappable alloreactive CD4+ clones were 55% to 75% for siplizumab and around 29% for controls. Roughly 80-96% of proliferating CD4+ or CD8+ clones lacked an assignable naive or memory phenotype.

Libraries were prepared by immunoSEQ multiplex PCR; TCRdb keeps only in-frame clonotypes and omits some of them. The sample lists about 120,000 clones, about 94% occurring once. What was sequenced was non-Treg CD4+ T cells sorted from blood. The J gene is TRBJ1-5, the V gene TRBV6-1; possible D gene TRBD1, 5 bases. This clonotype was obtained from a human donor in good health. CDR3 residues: CASRRGEGSNQPQHF. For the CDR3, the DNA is TGTGCCAGCAGGAGGGGAGAGGGGAGCAATCAGCCCCAGCATTTT.